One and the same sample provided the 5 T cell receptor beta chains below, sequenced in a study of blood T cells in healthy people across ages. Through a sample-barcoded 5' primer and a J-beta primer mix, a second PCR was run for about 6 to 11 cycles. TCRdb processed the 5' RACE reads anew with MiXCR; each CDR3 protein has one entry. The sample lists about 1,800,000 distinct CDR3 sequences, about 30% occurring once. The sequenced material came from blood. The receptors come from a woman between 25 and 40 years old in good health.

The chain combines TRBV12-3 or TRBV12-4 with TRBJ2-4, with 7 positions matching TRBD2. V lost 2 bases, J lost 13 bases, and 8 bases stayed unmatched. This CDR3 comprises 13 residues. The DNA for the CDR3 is TGTGCCAGCAGTTTACCGGCGGGGGTTGAGCAGTACTTC. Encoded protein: CASSLPAGVEQYF.

The chain's CDR3 is CAIRGRGLETQYF. CDR3 nucleotide sequence: TGTGCCATCAGGGGACGGGGCTTAGAGACCCAGTACTTC. This chain connects TRBV10-3 to TRBJ2-5; D may be TRBD1 or TRBD2 (5 bases each). Germline CDR1 is ENHRY and CDR2 is SYGVKD. The germline V and J ends were trimmed by 6 bases and 4 bases, with 12 bases remaining between them. CDR3 size: 13 residues.

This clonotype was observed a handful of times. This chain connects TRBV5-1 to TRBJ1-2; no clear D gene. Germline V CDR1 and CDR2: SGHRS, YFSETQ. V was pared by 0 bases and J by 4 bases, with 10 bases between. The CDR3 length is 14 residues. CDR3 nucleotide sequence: TGCGCCAGCAGCTTGGCCGCATCCTTCTATGGCTACACCTTC. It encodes CASSLAASFYGYTF.

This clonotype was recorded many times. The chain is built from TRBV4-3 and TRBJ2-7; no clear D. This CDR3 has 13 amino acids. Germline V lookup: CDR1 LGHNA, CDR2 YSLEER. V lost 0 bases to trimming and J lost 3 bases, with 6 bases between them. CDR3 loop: CASSQDRVYEQYF. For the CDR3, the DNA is TGCGCCAGCAGCCAAGATCGCGTCTACGAGCAGTACTTC.

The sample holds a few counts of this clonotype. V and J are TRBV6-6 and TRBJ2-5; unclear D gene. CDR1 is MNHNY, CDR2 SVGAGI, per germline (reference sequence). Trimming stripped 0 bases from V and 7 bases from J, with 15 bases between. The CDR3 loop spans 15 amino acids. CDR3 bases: TGTGCCAGCAGTTACTCGAGTCTCGGCCGAGGGACCCAGTACTTC. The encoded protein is CASSYSSLGRGTQYF.